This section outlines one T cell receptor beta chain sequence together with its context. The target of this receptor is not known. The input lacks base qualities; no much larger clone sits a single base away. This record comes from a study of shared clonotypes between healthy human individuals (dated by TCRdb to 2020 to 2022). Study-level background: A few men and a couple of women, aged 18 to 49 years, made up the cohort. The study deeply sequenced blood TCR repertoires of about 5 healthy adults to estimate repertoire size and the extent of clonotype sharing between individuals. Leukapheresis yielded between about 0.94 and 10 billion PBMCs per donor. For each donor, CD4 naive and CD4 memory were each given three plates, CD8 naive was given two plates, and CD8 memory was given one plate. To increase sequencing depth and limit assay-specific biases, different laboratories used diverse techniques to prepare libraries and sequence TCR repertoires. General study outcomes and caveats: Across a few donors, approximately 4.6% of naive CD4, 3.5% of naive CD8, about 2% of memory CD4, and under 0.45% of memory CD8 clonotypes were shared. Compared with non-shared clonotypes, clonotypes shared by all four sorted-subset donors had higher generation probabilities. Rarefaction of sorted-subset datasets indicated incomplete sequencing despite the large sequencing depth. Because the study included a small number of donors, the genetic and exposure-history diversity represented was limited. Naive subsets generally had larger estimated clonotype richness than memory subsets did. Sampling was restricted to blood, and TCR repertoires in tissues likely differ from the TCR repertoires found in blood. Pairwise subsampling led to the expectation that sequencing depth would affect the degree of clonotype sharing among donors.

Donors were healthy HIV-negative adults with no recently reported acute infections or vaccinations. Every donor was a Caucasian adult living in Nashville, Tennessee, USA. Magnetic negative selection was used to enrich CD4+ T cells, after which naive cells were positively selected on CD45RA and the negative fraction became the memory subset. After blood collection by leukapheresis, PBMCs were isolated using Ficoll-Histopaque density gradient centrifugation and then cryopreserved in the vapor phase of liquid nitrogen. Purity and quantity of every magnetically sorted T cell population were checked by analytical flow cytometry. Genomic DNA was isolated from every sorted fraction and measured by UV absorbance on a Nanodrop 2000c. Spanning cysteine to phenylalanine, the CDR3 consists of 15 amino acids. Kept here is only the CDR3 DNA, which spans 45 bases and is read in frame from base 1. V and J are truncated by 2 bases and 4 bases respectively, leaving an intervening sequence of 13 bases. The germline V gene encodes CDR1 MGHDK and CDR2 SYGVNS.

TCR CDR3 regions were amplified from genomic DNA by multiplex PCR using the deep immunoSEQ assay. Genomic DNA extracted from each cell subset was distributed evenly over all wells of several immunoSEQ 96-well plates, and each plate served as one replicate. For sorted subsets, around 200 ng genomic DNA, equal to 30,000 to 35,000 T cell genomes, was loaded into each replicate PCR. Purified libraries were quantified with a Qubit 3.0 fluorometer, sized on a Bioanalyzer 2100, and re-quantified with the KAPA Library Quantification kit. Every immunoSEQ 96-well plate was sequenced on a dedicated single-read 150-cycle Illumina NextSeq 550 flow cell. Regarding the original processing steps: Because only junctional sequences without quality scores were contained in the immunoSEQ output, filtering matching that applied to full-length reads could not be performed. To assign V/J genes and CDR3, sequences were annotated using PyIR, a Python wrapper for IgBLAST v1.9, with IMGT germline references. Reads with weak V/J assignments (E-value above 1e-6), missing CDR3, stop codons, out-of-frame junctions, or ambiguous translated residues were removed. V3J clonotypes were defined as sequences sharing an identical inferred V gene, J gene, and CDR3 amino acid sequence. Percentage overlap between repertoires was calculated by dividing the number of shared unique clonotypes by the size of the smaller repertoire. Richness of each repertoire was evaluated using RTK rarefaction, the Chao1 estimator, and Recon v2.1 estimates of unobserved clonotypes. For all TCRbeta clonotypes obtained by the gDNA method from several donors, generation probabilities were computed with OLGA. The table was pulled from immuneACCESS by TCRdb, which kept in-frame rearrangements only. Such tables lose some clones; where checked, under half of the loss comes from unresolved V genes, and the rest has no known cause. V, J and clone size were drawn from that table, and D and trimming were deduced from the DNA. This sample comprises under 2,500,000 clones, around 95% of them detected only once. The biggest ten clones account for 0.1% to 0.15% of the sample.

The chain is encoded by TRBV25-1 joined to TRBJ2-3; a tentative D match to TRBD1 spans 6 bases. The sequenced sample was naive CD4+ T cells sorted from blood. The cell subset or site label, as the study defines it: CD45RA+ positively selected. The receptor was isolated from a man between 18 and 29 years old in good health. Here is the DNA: TGTGCCAGCAGTGAACAGGGGAGATTGGCAGATACGCAGTATTTT. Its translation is CASSEQGRLADTQYF.